What follows are 8 T cell receptor beta chains derived from one specimen sequenced in a study of cytomegalovirus exposure and HLA in healthy donors. Profiled with immunoSEQ multiplex PCR; TCRdb holds only in-frame clones, not every one. This table holds approximately 200,000 clones, about three quarters found once. The sequenced material came from PBMCs. The origin of the receptors is a young woman in good health and CMV-seronegative.

V and J are TRBV9 and TRBJ2-2; 8 bases match TRBD1. With 6 bases clipped from V and 1 base from J, the junction kept 5 bases outside the gene matches. Germline V gene lookup returns CDR1 SGDLS and CDR2 YYNGEE. The CDR3 contains 15 residues. The CDR3 spells CASTSGTGNTGELFF. Here the CDR3 DNA reads TGTGCCAGCACCTCCGGGACAGGGAACACCGGGGAGCTGTTTTTT.

The chain combines TRBV6-5 with TRBJ2-5; D is unresolved. V shed 0 bases and J shed 4 bases, with 9 bases lying between them. CDR3 length: 14 amino acids. Per germline, CDR1 MNHEY and CDR2 SVGAGI. As DNA, the CDR3 is TGTGCCAGCAGTTACTCGGTTCCCGGAGAGACCCAGTACTTC. Translating gives CASSYSVPGETQYF.

This sequence joins TRBV2 and TRBJ1-5; weak D call: TRBD1 (5 bases). This CDR3 spans 14 amino acids. V was shortened by 1 base and J by 5 bases, with 9 bases between the two germline ends. CDR1 is SNHLY, CDR2 FYNNEI, per germline. The CDR3 region has the DNA TGTGCCAGCAGTGAAGATTGGGGGGATCAGCCCCAGCATTTT. Protein: CASSEDWGDQPQHF. The full variable domain, completed using reference TRBV2 and TRBJ1-5, is EPEVTQTPSHQVTQMGQEVILRCVPISNHLYFYWYRQILGQKVEFLVSFYNNEISEKSEIFDDQFSVERPDGSNFTLKIRSTKLEDSAMYFCASSEDWGDQPQHFGDGTRLSIL.

V usage is TRBV4-1 and J usage is TRBJ1-1; a possible D gene is TRBD1 (5 bases). The CDR3 runs 17 residues. The germline V and J ends were trimmed by 0 bases and 4 bases, with 18 bases remaining between them. Germline values: CDR1 MGHRA, CDR2 YSYEKL. For the CDR3, the DNA is TGCGCCAGCAGCCAAGATTCCCTCGGGGGGGGAGGCACTGAAGCTTTCTTT. Translation gives CASSQDSLGGGGTEAFF.

This clone appeared a single time. This chain connects TRBV7-2 to TRBJ1-5; D not resolved. This CDR3 region has 14 residues. The V end lost 5 bases, the J end lost 3 bases, and 11 bases lay between the germline ends. Looked up from germline, CDR1 is SGHTA and CDR2 is FQGNSA. The CDR3 nucleotides read TGTGCCAGCAGCCGGGGTCCTTCCAATCAGCCCCAGCATTTT. Its protein product is CASSRGPSNQPQHF.

The CDR3 DNA follows: TGTGCCAGCAGTTTAAATTTCGAGGGTGGGGGCTACACCTTC. It encodes CASSLNFEGGGYTF. V and J are TRBV27 and TRBJ1-2; D is unclear. Trimming removed 2 bases from V and 8 bases from J, with 15 bases in between. Germline V lookup: CDR1 MNHEY, CDR2 SMNVEV (reference sequence). This CDR3 has 14 amino acids.

CDR3 in DNA: TGTGCCAGCAGCTCCGGGACAGGGCCGGGAAACACCATATATTTT. Translation gives CASSSGTGPGNTIYF. The chain carries TRBV5-4 and TRBJ1-3; 9 bases match TRBD1. The CDR3 has 15 residues. V trimming: 3 bases; J trimming: 4 bases; junction bases outside the gene matches: 5. Germline V gene lookup returns CDR1 SGHNT and CDR2 YYREEE (reference sequence).

In its sample, this clone was seen a few times. The chain has TRBV7-9 and TRBJ1-1, with D perhaps matching TRBD1 (5 bases). Trimming pared 2 bases from V and 4 bases from J, leaving 8 bases between. CDR1 is SEHNR and CDR2 is FQNEAQ in the germline V gene (reference sequence). CDR3 length: 13 amino acids. The DNA for the CDR3 is TGTGCCAGCAGCTTATTCGGGGGCACTGAAGCTTTCTTT. This gives the protein CASSLFGGTEAFF.